This T cell receptor beta chain appears in the sequencing data of a study of neurological immune-mediated disorders. Synthesis of cDNA was carried out by template-switch 5'RACE. The reaction used 10-nucleotide random UMIs. Every sequencing run produced over 180 million TCR-beta sequences that came from 15-18 subjects. TCRdb reprocessed the 5' RACE reads via MiXCR and lists one record per CDR3 protein. The data show approximately 36,000 distinct CDR3 sequences, with about 3.3% seen just once and approximately 7.5% held by the top ten. The time point is: longitudinal time-point 1 (baseline). Preparation of the unsorted libraries drew on 2 million PBMCs stored at -80 C. The CDR3 is 14 residues long. Trimming shortened V by 3 bases and J by 4 bases, and 10 bases separated the two germline ends. Whole-study findings and limits: The study phylogenetically grouped the repertoires of 18 of 34 multiple sclerosis patients into one related-CDR3 cluster, a possible signature.

This clonotype was seen ten or more times. Its antigen is unidentified. This receptor was taken from a woman aged 55-69 years with multiple sclerosis. This rearrangement joins TRBV12-3 or TRBV12-4 to TRBJ1-3; D not certain. Sample: PBMCs. The CDR3 nucleotides read TGTGCCAGCAGTTTCGGCTCCAGGGGAAACACCATATATTTT. It specifies CASSFGSRGNTIYF.